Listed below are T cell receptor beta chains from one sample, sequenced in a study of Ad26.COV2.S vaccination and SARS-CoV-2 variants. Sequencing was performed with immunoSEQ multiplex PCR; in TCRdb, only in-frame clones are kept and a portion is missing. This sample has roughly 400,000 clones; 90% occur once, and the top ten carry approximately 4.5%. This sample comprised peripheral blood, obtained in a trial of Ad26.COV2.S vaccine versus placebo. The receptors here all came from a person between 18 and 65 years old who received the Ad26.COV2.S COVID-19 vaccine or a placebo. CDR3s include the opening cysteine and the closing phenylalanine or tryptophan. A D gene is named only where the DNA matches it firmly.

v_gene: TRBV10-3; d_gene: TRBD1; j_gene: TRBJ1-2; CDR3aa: CAISEDRESGYTF; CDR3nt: TGTGCCATCAGCGAGGACAGGGAATCCGGCTACACCTTC
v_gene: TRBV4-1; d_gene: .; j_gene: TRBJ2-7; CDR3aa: CASSASVGGYDEQYF; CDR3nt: TGCGCCAGCAGCGCCTCGGTGGGAGGCTACGACGAGCAGTACTTC
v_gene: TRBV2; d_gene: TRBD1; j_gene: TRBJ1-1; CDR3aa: CASSRQGVRNTEAFF; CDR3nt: TGTGCCAGCAGTAGGCAGGGGGTTAGAAACACTGAAGCTTTCTTT
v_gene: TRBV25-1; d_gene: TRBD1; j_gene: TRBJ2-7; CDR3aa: CASSEYTGQTYEQYF; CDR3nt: TGTGCCAGCAGTGAATATACGGGACAGACCTACGAGCAGTACTTC
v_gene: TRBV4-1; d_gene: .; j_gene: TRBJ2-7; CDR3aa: CASSPAGGSSYEQYF; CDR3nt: TGCGCCAGCAGCCCCGCGGGTGGGTCCTCCTACGAGCAGTACTTC
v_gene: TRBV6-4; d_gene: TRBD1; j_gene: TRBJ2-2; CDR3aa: CASSEYRGYGELFF; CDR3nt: TGTGCCAGCAGTGAATACAGGGGGTACGGGGAGCTGTTTTTT
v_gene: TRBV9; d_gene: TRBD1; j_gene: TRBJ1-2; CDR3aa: CASSEGLVRTGFGYGYTF; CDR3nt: TGTGCCAGCAGTGAGGGGTTGGTTCGGACAGGGTTTGGATATGGCTACACCTTC
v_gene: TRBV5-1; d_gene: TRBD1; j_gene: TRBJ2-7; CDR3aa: CASSLGQGPAYEQYF; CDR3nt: TGCGCCAGCAGCTTGGGACAGGGTCCCGCCTACGAGCAGTACTTC
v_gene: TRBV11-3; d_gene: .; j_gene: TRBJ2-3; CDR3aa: CASSLLASTDTQYF; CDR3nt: TGTGCCAGCAGCTTGCTCGCTAGCACAGATACGCAGTATTTT
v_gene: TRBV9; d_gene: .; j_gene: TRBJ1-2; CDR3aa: CASSVGGDHYGYTF; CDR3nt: TGTGCCAGCAGCGTAGGAGGGGACCACTATGGCTACACCTTC
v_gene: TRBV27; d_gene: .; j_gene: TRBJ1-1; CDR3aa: CASSLSQVLNTEAFF; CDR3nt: TGTGCCAGCAGTTTATCGCAGGTCTTGAACACTGAAGCTTTCTTT
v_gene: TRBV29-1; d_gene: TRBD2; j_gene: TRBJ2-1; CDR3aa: CSAPGVRTSGIGNEQFF; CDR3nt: TGCAGCGCTCCTGGAGTCAGGACTAGCGGAATCGGGAATGAGCAGTTCTTC
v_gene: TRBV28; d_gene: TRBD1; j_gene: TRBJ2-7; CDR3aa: CASSLTGQDSYEQYF; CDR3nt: TGTGCCAGCAGTTTAACTGGACAGGACTCCTACGAGCAGTACTTC
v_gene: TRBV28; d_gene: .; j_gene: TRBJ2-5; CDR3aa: CASSLGGLGFETQYF; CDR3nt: TGTGCCAGCAGTTTAGGAGGTCTAGGCTTCGAGACCCAGTACTTC
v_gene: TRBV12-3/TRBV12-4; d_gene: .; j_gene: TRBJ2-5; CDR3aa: CASSPGSQETQYF; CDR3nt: TGTGCCAGCAGCCCCGGGTCTCAAGAGACCCAGTACTTC
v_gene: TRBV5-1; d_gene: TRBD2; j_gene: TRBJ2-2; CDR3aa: CASSLVPLAGGPNTGELFF; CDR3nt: TGCGCCAGCAGCTTGGTTCCCCTAGCGGGAGGGCCGAACACCGGGGAGCTGTTTTTT